This is a list of T cell receptor beta chains from one sample in a study of beta chain features in type 1 diabetes. Libraries were prepared by immunoSEQ multiplex PCR; TCRdb keeps only in-frame clonotypes and omits some of them. The sample yields some 900,000 clones, about a sixth seen once. The specimen was naive CD4+ T cells from blood. These receptors were collected from a woman in her late teens or twenties in good health. CDR3s include the opening cysteine and the closing phenylalanine or tryptophan. The D gene is left open where the match is weak. Clone sizes are given selectively: once, few, many, or a class where the clone is expanded.

j_gene,v_gene,d_gene,abundance,CDR3nt,CDR3aa
TRBJ1-1,TRBV28,NA,NA,TGTGCCAGCAGTTTACAGCGTAGCACTGAAGCTTTCTTT,CASSLQRSTEAFF
TRBJ2-2,TRBV19,NA,NA,TGTGCCAGTAGGAGGAGAGTGGGGAACACCGGGGAGCTGTTTTTT,CASRRRVGNTGELFF
TRBJ2-7,TRBV29-1,TRBD2,few,TGCAGCGCCGCGCCTAGCGGGTCCGCCTGGGAGCAGTACTTC,CSAAPSGSAWEQYF
TRBJ2-1,TRBV19,NA,NA,TGTGCCAGTAGTATTCGTCGGGACAATGAGCAGTTCTTC,CASSIRRDNEQFF
TRBJ2-2,TRBV4-1,NA,NA,TGCGCCAGCAGCCAAGTCTTGAGGGCCGGGGAGCTGTTTTTT,CASSQVLRAGELFF
TRBJ2-1,TRBV6-1,NA,NA,TGTGCCAGCAGAAAAAGGGAGGTGTTAGGTAATGAGCAGTTCTTC,CASRKREVLGNEQFF
TRBJ2-7,TRBV28,NA,NA,TGTGCCACCGGAATCCGGGCCATCACTGGCGAGCAGTACTTC,CATGIRAITGEQYF
TRBJ2-2,TRBV7-9,TRBD2,few,TGTGCCAGCAGTACCCTAGCGGCAAACACCGGGGAGCTGTTTTTT,CASSTLAANTGELFF
TRBJ1-2,TRBV7-2,NA,NA,TGTGCCAGCAGCCTAGACACTAACTATGGCTACACCTTC,CASSLDTNYGYTF
TRBJ1-1,TRBV7-8,NA,NA,TGTGCCAGCAGCCCCAGGGGCACTGAAGCTTTCTTT,CASSPRGTEAFF
TRBJ2-1,TRBV2,TRBD1,NA,TGTGCCAGCAGTGTGACAGGGGTTTACAATGAGCAGTTCTTC,CASSVTGVYNEQFF
TRBJ2-1,TRBV15,TRBD2,few,TGTGCCACCAGCAGACAGGGACTACCAGTTGATCAGCAGTTCTTC,CATSRQGLPVDQQFF
TRBJ2-1,TRBV10-2,NA,NA,TGCGCCAGCGCGGAGCCCTACAATGAGCAGTTCTTC,CASAEPYNEQFF
TRBJ1-1,TRBV19,TRBD1,NA,TGTGCCAGTAGTCCCCAGGGGGTTGGGACTGAAGCTTTCTTT,CASSPQGVGTEAFF
TRBJ1-2,TRBV6-5,TRBD1,NA,TGTGCCACCAGGACTGGGGACAGGGGATTCGGCTACACCTTC,CATRTGDRGFGYTF
TRBJ1-2,TRBV18,TRBD1,NA,TGTGCCAGCTCACCGGGGGACAGGGTTGCAAATGGCTACACCTTC,CASSPGDRVANGYTF
TRBJ2-2,TRBV5-1,NA,NA,TGCGCCAGCAGCTTAAGGGACCTAATGAACACCGGGGAGCTGTTTTTT,CASSLRDLMNTGELFF
TRBJ1-2,TRBV23-1,TRBD1,many,TGCGCCAGTCGGGTTGGTGGACAGGGGTCCTATGGCTACACCTTC,CASRVGGQGSYGYTF
TRBJ2-7,TRBV5-4,TRBD1,few,TGTGCCAGCAGCAGGACAGGGGTCGACGAGCAGTACTTC,CASSRTGVDEQYF
TRBJ1-1,TRBV6-6,TRBD1,once,TGTGCCAGCAGCCACAGAGAGACAGGGGGCACTGAAGCTTTCTTT,CASSHRETGGTEAFF
TRBJ1-1,TRBV6-6,NA,NA,TGTGCCAGCAGTTACCAGGGCAGGGCGAACACTGAAGCTTTCTTT,CASSYQGRANTEAFF
TRBJ2-3,TRBV7-2,TRBD2,few,TGTGCCAGCAGCACAATGCAACTAGCGGGAACAGATACGCAGTATTTT,CASSTMQLAGTDTQYF
TRBJ2-5,TRBV23-1,NA,few,TGCGCCAGCAGTCAATCGTTCAAGCCAGGGTGTGAGACCCAGTACTTC,CASSQSFKPGCETQYF
TRBJ2-5,TRBV18,NA,few,TGTGCCAGCTCACCACCGGAGGGGGTGGAGACCCAGTACTTC,CASSPPEGVETQYF
TRBJ1-5,TRBV2,NA,NA,TGTGCCAGCAGTGAATTTTCCAGGGCCGTAATACAGCATTTT,CASSEFSRAVIQHF
TRBJ1-2,TRBV7-9,NA,NA,TGTGCCAGCAGCTGGGGTGGCAGGTCGGAGAATGGCTACACCTTC,CASSWGGRSENGYTF
TRBJ2-1,TRBV27,NA,few,TGTGCCAGCAGTTTATCGGGGTACAGGTCCGGTTACAATGAGCAGTTCTTC,CASSLSGYRSGYNEQFF
TRBJ2-3,TRBV5-4,TRBD1,few,TGTGCCAGCAGCCCCGGGACAGCAAGCACAGATACGCAGTATTTT,CASSPGTASTDTQYF
TRBJ1-3,TRBV2,NA,NA,TGTGCCAGCAGTGAAGATGGGGGCGTTGGAAACACCATATATTTT,CASSEDGGVGNTIYF
TRBJ2-5,TRBV5-6,NA,few,TGTGCCAGCAGCTTCCTACAGGGTGGGGAAGAGACCCAGTACTTC,CASSFLQGGEETQYF
TRBJ1-5,TRBV6-6,TRBD1,few,TGTGCCAGCAGTCCCGACAGGGTACAACATTTT,CASSPDRVQHF
TRBJ1-1,TRBV5-4,TRBD1,few,TGTGCCAGCAGCCCCCGACAGGGAACTACTGAAGCTTTCTTT,CASSPRQGTTEAFF